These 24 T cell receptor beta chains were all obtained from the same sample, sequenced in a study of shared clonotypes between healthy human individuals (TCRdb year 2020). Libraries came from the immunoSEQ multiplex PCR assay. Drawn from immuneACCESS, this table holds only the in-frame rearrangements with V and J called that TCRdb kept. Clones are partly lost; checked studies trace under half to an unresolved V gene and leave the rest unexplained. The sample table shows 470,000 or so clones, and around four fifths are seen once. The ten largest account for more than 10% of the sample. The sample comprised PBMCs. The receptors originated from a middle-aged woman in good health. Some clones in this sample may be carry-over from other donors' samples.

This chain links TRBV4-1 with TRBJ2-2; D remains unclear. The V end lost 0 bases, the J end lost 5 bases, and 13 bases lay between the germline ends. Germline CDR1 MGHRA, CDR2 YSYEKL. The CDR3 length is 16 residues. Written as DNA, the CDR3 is TGCGCCAGCAGCCAAGATAAGTGGGGTTGGACCGGGGAGCTGTTTTTT. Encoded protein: CASSQDKWGWTGELFF.

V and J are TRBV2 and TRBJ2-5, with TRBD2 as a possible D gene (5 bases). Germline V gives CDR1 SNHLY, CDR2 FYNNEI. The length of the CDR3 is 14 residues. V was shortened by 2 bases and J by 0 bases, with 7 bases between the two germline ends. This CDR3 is CASSENGNQETQYF. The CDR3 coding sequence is TGTGCCAGCAGTGAAAACGGGAACCAAGAGACCCAGTACTTC.

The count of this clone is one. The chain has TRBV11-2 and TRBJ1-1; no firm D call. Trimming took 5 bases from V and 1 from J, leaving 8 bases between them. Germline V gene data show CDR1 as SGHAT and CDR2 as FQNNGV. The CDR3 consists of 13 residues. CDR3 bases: TGTGCCAGCAGCCCACAGAGGAACACTGAAGCTTTCTTT. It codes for CASSPQRNTEAFF.

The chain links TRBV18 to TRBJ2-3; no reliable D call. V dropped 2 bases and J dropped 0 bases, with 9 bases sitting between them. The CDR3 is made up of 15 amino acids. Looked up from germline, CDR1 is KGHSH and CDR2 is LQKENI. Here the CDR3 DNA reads TGTGCCAGCTCACCAAGGACCCCTAGCACAGATACGCAGTATTTT. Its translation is CASSPRTPSTDTQYF.

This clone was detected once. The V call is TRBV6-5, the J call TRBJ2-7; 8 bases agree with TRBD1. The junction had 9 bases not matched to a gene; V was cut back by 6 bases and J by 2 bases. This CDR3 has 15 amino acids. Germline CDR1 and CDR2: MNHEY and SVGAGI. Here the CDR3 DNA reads TGTGCCAGCAGGTATGGCGGGGACAGGCCCTACGAGCAGTACTTC. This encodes CASRYGGDRPYEQYF.

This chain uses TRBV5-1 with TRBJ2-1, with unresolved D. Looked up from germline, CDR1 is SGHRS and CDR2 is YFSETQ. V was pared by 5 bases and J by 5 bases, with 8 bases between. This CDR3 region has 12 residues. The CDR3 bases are TGCGCCAGCAGTTTCAACGACAATGAGCAGTTCTTC. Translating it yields CASSFNDNEQFF.

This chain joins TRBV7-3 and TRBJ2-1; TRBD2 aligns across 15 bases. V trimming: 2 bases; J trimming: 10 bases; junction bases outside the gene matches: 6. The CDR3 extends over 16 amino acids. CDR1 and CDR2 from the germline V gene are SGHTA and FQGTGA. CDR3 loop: CASSLAGLAGGGEQFF. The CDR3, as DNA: TGTGCCAGCAGCTTAGCGGGACTAGCGGGAGGCGGGGAGCAGTTCTTC.

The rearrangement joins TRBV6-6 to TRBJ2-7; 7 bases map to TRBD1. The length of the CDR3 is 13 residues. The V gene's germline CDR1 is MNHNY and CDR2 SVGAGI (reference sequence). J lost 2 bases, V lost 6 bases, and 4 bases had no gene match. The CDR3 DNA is TGTGCCAGCAGGGCGGACAGGACCTACGAGCAGTACTTC. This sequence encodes CASRADRTYEQYF.

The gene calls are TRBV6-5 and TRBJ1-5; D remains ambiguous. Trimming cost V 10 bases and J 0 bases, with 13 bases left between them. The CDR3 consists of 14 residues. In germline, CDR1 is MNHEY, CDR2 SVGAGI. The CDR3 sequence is CATKEHRSNQPQHF. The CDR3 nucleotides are TGTGCCACCAAAGAACACCGTAGCAATCAGCCCCAGCATTTT.

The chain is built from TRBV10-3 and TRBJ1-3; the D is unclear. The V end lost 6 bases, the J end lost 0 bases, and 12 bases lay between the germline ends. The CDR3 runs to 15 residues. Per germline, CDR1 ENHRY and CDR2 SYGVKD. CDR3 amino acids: CAIRSYASSGNTIYF. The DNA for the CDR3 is TGTGCCATCAGATCTTACGCTAGCTCTGGAAACACCATATATTTT.

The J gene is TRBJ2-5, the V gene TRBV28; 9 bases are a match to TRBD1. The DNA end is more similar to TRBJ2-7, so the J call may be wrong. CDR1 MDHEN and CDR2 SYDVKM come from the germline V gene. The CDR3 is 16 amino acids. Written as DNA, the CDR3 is TGTGCCAGCAGTTTATTTCGGACAGGGGAATCCTACGAGCAGTACTTC. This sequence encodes CASSLFRTGESYEQYF.

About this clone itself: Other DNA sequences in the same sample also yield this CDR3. This chain's CDR3 is CSVATTGNYEQYF. Written as DNA, the CDR3 is TGCAGCGTTGCAACTACGGGGAACTACGAGCAGTACTTC. This chain uses TRBV29-1 with TRBJ2-5; weak D call: TRBD2 (5 bases). The closer fit of TRBJ2-7 to the DNA end suggests the J call may be wrong. Germline-derived CDR1 and CDR2 are SQVTM and ANQGSEA. The length of the CDR3 is 13 residues.

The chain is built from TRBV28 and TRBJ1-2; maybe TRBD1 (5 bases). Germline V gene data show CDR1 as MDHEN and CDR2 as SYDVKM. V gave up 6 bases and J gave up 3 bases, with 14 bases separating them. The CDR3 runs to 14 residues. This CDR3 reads CASRQVPTDYGYTF. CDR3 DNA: TGTGCCAGCAGACAGGTCCCCACGGACTATGGCTACACCTTC.

CDR3 nucleotide sequence: TGCGCCAGCAGTGCTCCCCGGGGTAGCGGGTGGGGGGAGACCCAGTACTTC. This sequence encodes CASSAPRGSGWGETQYF. This chain links TRBV10-1 with TRBJ2-5; 7 positions agree with TRBD2. The germline V gene has CDR1 WNHNN and CDR2 SYGVQD (reference sequence). J was trimmed by 5 bases and V by 4 bases; bases with no gene match: 16. The CDR3 has 17 residues.

CDR3 DNA sequence: TGTGCCAGCAGCGCCTCCTATAATTCACCCCTCCACTTT. The encoded protein is CASSASYNSPLHF. The chain recombines TRBV9 with TRBJ1-6; D is undetermined. CDR1 SGDLS and CDR2 YYNGEE come from the germline V gene. The CDR3 length is 13 residues. Trimming cost V 3 bases and J 0 bases, with 1 base left between them. Combining the CDR3 with reference TRBV9 and TRBJ1-6 gives the whole variable domain DSGVTQTPKHLITATGQRVTLRCSPRSGDLSVYWYQQSLDQGLQFLIQYYNGEERAKGNILERFSAQQFPDLHSELNLSSLELGDSALYFCASSASYNSPLHFGNGTRLTVT.

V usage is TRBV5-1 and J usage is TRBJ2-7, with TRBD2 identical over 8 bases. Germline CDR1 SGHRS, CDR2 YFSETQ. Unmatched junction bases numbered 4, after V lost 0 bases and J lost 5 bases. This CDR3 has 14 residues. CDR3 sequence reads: CASSLGGRLDEQYF. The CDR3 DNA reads TGCGCCAGCAGCTTGGGCGGGAGGCTCGACGAGCAGTACTTC. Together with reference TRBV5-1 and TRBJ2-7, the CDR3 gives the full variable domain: KAGVTQTPRYLIKTRGQQVTLSCSPISGHRSVSWYQQTPGQGLQFLFEYFSETQRNKGNFPGRFSGRQFSNSRSEMNVSTLELGDSALYLCASSLGGRLDEQYFGPGTRLTVT.

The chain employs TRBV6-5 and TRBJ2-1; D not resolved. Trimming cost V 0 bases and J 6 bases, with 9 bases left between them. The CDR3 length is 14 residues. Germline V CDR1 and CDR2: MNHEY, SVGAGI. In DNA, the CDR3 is TGTGCCAGCAGTTACTCTGAATTTACCAATGAGCAGTTCTTC. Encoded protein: CASSYSEFTNEQFF.

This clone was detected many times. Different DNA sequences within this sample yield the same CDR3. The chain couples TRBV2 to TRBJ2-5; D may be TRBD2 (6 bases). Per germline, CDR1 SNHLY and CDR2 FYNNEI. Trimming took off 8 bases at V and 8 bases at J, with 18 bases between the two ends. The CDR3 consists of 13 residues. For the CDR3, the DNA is TGTGCCAGCGTCCTAGGGGCCGGGGGAACCCAGTACTTC. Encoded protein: CASVLGAGGTQYF.

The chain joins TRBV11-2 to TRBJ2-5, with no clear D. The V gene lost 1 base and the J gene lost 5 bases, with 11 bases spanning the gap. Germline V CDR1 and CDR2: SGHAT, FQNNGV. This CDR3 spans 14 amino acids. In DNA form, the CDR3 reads TGTGCCAGCAGCTTAGTGGTGGGCGCGGAGACCCAGTACTTC. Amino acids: CASSLVVGAETQYF.

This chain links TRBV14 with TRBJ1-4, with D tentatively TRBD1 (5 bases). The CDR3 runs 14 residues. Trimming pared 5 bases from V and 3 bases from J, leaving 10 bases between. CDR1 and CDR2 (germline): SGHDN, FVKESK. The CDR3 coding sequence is TGTGCCAGCAGCACCGGGGGGGCTAATGAAAAACTGTTTTTT. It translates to CASSTGGANEKLFF.

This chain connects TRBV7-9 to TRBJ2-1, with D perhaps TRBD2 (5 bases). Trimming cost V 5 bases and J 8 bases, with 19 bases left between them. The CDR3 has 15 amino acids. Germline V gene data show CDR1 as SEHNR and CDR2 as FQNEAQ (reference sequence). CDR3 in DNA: TGTGCCAGCAGCCCCCGCAGCGGAGCATGGTATGAGCAGTTCTTC. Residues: CASSPRSGAWYEQFF.

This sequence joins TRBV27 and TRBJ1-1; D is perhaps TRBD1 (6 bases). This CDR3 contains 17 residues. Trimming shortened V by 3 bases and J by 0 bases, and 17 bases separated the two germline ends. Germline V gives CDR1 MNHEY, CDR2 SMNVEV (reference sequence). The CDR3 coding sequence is TGTGCCAGCAGTTTGAAATTAGGTAGGGGGTTGAACACTGAAGCTTTCTTT. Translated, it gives CASSLKLGRGLNTEAFF.

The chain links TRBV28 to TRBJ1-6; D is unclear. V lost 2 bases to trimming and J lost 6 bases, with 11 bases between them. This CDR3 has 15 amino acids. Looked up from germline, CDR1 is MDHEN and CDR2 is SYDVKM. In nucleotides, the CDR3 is TGTGCCAGCAGTTTAGCTCCCACCCGTAATTCACCCCTCCACTTT. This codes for CASSLAPTRNSPLHF.

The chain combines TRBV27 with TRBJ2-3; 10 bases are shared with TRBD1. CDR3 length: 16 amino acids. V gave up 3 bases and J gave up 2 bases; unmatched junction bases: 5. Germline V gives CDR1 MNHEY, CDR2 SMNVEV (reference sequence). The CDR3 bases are TGTGCCAGCAGTTTTCGACAGGGGGCAAACACAGATACGCAGTATTTT. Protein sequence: CASSFRQGANTDTQYF.